One and the same sample provided the 30 T cell receptor beta chains below, sequenced in a study of blood T cell repertoires in COVID-19. This table comes from immunoSEQ multiplex PCR, and its TCRdb copy is limited to in-frame clones, with some not included. The sample contains around 130,000 clones, roughly 83% of which appear only once. The sequencing input was peripheral blood. The receptors were sampled from a woman of 80 years or more with acute or convalescent COVID-19.

The chain uses TRBV6-2 or TRBV6-3 and TRBJ2-5; TRBD2 matches 13 bases. CDR3 length: 16 residues. Losses at the gene ends were 2 bases for V and 2 bases for J; bases not matched to a gene: 2. Germline V gene lookup returns CDR1 MNHEY and CDR2 SVGEGT. This CDR3 is CASSYRGLAGQETQYF. In DNA, the CDR3 is TGTGCCAGCAGTTACAGGGGACTAGCGGGACAAGAGACCCAGTACTTC.

This chain uses TRBV7-2 with TRBJ2-3; 9 nucleotides line up with TRBD2. Germline CDR1 SGHTA, CDR2 FQGNSA. This CDR3 contains 13 residues. The trim removed 5 bases at V and 9 bases at J, leaving 6 bases unmatched. For the CDR3, the DNA is TGTGCCAGCAGCCCCGAGACTAGCGGAACGCAGTATTTT. Protein product: CASSPETSGTQYF.

This clone was counted a single time. The chain uses TRBV5-5 and TRBJ1-6, with 10 bases lining up with TRBD1. The CDR3 extends over 16 amino acids. Germline loops: CDR1 SGHKS, CDR2 YYEKEE (reference sequence). V gave up 4 bases and J gave up 5 bases; unmatched junction bases: 6. In nucleotides, the CDR3 is TGTGCCAGCAGCCAAGGGACAGGGGACCATAATTCACCCCTCCACTTT. This sequence encodes CASSQGTGDHNSPLHF.

This rearrangement joins TRBV2 to TRBJ2-3, with D tentatively TRBD2 (6 bases). Deletions cut 10 bases from V and 2 bases from J, with 16 bases between. Germline V lookup: CDR1 SNHLY, CDR2 FYNNEI. The length of the CDR3 is 14 residues. CDR3 loop: CATTREEYTDTQYF. CDR3 DNA: TGTGCCACCACCAGGGAGGAGTACACAGATACGCAGTATTTT. The full variable domain, completed using reference TRBV2 and TRBJ2-3, is EPEVTQTPSHQVTQMGQEVILRCVPISNHLYFYWYRQILGQKVEFLVSFYNNEISEKSEIFDDQFSVERPDGSNFTLKIRSTKLEDSAMYFCATTREEYTDTQYFGPGTRLTVL.

The chain links TRBV18 to TRBJ1-2; no reliable D call. V dropped 3 bases and J dropped 7 bases, with 12 bases sitting between them. CDR1 KGHSH and CDR2 LQKENI come from the germline V gene. The CDR3 runs to 13 residues. The CDR3: CASSPSLSGGYTF. In nucleotides, the CDR3 is TGTGCCAGCTCACCGTCCCTCTCGGGTGGCTACACCTTC.

This clone showed up just once. V is TRBV7-2 and J is TRBJ1-6, with 10 bases matching TRBD1. CDR1 is SGHTA, CDR2 FQGNSA, per germline. The CDR3 runs to 14 residues. After removal of 5 bases from V and 9 bases from J, the junction contained 4 bases not matched to a gene. CDR3 residues: CASSPGTGVSPLHF. DNA of the CDR3: TGTGCCAGCAGCCCCGGGACAGGGGTTTCACCCCTCCACTTT. The full variable domain, its missing parts supplied by reference TRBV7-2 and TRBJ1-6, is GAGVSQSPSNKVTEKGKDVELRCDPISGHTALYWYRQSLGQGLEFLIYFQGNSAPDKSGLPSDRFSAERTGGSVSTLTIQRTQQEDSAVYLCASSPGTGVSPLHFGNGTRLTVT.

In its sample, this clone was seen a few times. The rearrangement joins TRBV5-1 to TRBJ1-3; 7 bases are shared with TRBD1. This CDR3 comprises 16 residues. J lost 2 bases, V lost 3 bases, and 8 bases had no gene match. CDR1 is SGHRS and CDR2 is YFSETQ in the germline V gene. In nucleotides, the CDR3 is TGCGCCAGCAGCTATTCAATAACAGGGGCTGGAAACACCATATATTTT. Encoded protein: CASSYSITGAGNTIYF.

CDR3 protein: CSVGTRQAQTQYF. The CDR3 DNA sequence: TGCAGCGTTGGGACCCGACAGGCCCAGACCCAGTACTTC. The rearrangement uses TRBV29-1 and TRBJ2-5; tentatively, D is TRBD1 (6 bases). The V end lost 4 bases, the J end lost 6 bases, and 15 bases lay between the germline ends. The CDR3 length is 13 residues. Germline V gene sequence: CDR1 SQVTM, CDR2 ANQGSEA.

This clone occurred once. This chain uses TRBV7-9 with TRBJ2-5, with D possibly TRBD2 on 6 matching bases. V lost 5 bases and J 1 base, leaving 14 bases between the germline ends. Germline V lookup: CDR1 SEHNR, CDR2 FQNEAQ (reference sequence). CDR3 length: 15 residues. The CDR3 DNA is TGTGCCAGCAGCCCGGGTTGGGGGGTCCAAGAGACCCAGTACTTC. Amino acid sequence: CASSPGWGVQETQYF.

V is TRBV5-1 and J is TRBJ2-7; D might be TRBD2 (6 bases). Germline V gene sequence: CDR1 SGHRS, CDR2 YFSETQ. Trimming took 4 bases from V and 4 from J, leaving 27 bases between them. This CDR3 is 18 amino acids long. The CDR3 DNA reads TGCGCCAGCAGCCCGCGTGCGAGCCGGGACTCCGCATCGTACGAGCAGTACTTC. It is translated as CASSPRASRDSASYEQYF.

This clone was counted only a few times. This chain joins TRBV19 and TRBJ2-6; TRBD1 matches 8 bases. The trim removed 4 bases at V and 3 bases at J, leaving 8 bases unmatched. CDR1 and CDR2 from the germline V gene are LNHDA and SQIVND (reference sequence). The CDR3 spans 17 residues. As DNA, the CDR3 is TGTGCCAGTAGTACACAGGACAGGGCACTTGGGGCCAACGTCCTGACTTTC. This translates into CASSTQDRALGANVLTF.

This chain links TRBV5-1 with TRBJ2-2; weak D call: TRBD1 (6 bases). The V gene's germline CDR1 is SGHRS and CDR2 YFSETQ. The germline V and J ends were trimmed by 1 base and 7 bases, with 14 bases remaining between them. This CDR3 has 15 residues. The CDR3 is CASSLRSGDLGELFF. The CDR3, as DNA: TGCGCCAGCAGCTTGCGGTCAGGGGATCTCGGGGAGCTGTTTTTT. The full variable domain, with the rest looked up from reference TRBV5-1 and TRBJ2-2, is KAGVTQTPRYLIKTRGQQVTLSCSPISGHRSVSWYQQTPGQGLQFLFEYFSETQRNKGNFPGRFSGRQFSNSRSEMNVSTLELGDSALYLCASSLRSGDLGELFFGEGSRLTVL.

The J gene is TRBJ1-4, the V gene TRBV27; no reliable D call. The V end lost 1 base, the J end lost 4 bases, and 10 bases lay between the germline ends. Per germline, CDR1 MNHEY and CDR2 SMNVEV (reference sequence). This CDR3 spans 15 amino acids. DNA of the CDR3: TGTGCCAGCAGTTTATACGGGTTCGGTAATGAAAAACTGTTTTTT. Its translation is CASSLYGFGNEKLFF.

The CDR3 bases are TGTGCCATCAGCGGACAGGGGGCAAGGACTGAAGCTTTCTTT. This sequence encodes CAISGQGARTEAFF. The chain uses TRBV10-3 and TRBJ1-1, with 11 bases that match TRBD1. CDR1 is ENHRY and CDR2 is SYGVKD in the germline V gene. V lost 6 bases and J lost 5; bases outside the gene matches: 5. The length of the CDR3 is 14 residues.

This clone has just one count. The chain employs TRBV5-8 and TRBJ1-2; the D gene is possibly TRBD1 (6 bases). This CDR3 has 16 amino acids. Trimming removed 4 bases from V and 8 bases from J, with 24 bases in between. Per the germline V gene, CDR1 is SGHTS and CDR2 is YDEGEE. For the CDR3, the DNA is TGTGCCAGCAGCCCTGCTAACGTATTACGGACAGAGGGCTACACCTTC. Translation: CASSPANVLRTEGYTF.

The CDR3: CAFAPPTGSPLHF. As DNA, the CDR3 is TGTGCCTTCGCCCCCCCGACGGGGTCACCCCTCCACTTT. The J gene is TRBJ1-6, the V gene TRBV19; D remains unclear. In germline, CDR1 is LNHDA, CDR2 SQIVND (reference sequence). Trimming shortened V by 11 bases and J by 10 bases, and 18 bases separated the two germline ends. The CDR3 has 13 residues.

The chain joins TRBV6-1 to TRBJ2-2, with 10 positions matching TRBD1. There are 16 residues in the CDR3. V trimming: 4 bases; J trimming: 5 bases; junction bases outside the gene matches: 7. The germline V gene has CDR1 MNHNS and CDR2 SASEGT. The CDR3 sequence: CASSVRDRGFTGELFF. The CDR3 DNA follows: TGTGCCAGCAGTGTCCGGGACAGGGGATTTACCGGGGAGCTGTTTTTT.

This clone was recorded only once. V gene TRBV19 combines with J gene TRBJ2-1, with D possibly matching TRBD1 (6 bases). The CDR3 runs 12 residues. Per germline, CDR1 LNHDA and CDR2 SQIVND (reference sequence). V shed 5 bases and J shed 9 bases, with 11 bases lying between them. The CDR3 sequence is CASSPGTLEQFF. The CDR3 bases are TGTGCCAGTAGTCCCGGGACACTTGAGCAGTTCTTC.

The V call is TRBV7-2, the J call TRBJ2-7; 7 positions agree with TRBD1. Trimming cost V 1 base and J 2 bases; bases outside gene matches: 8. CDR3 size: 16 residues. The germline gives CDR1 SGHTA, CDR2 FQGNSA. The CDR3 is CASSLGRGNFPYEQYF. In nucleotides, the CDR3 is TGTGCCAGCAGCTTAGGCAGGGGGAACTTCCCCTACGAGCAGTACTTC.

This chain uses TRBV7-9 with TRBJ1-5; 10 nucleotides line up with TRBD1. Trimming took 3 bases from V and 2 from J; bases not matched to a gene: 13. CDR1 and CDR2 (germline): SEHNR, FQNEAQ (reference sequence). The CDR3 is 19 amino acids. CDR3 loop: CASSFPWDRGFRGNQPQHF. In nucleotides, the CDR3 is TGTGCCAGCAGCTTCCCCTGGGACAGGGGCTTTAGAGGCAATCAGCCCCAGCATTTT.

The chain is built from TRBV13 and TRBJ2-7; 8 bases match TRBD1. Germline trimming cut 5 bases from V and 0 bases from J; bases unmatched to any gene: 6. The germline V gene has CDR1 PRHDT and CDR2 FYEKMQ (reference sequence). This CDR3 spans 15 amino acids. CDR3 nucleotides: TGTGCCAGCAGCCAGGGACAGGACAACTCCTACGAGCAGTACTTC. Its translation is CASSQGQDNSYEQYF.

The V call is TRBV6-2 or TRBV6-3, the J call TRBJ2-6; D is possibly TRBD2 (6 bases). The CDR3 runs to 16 residues. The V gene lost 3 bases and the J gene lost 2 bases, with 11 bases spanning the gap. CDR1 MNHEY and CDR2 SVGEGT come from the germline V gene. The chain's CDR3 is CASSYPGVAGANVLTF. The CDR3 region has the DNA TGTGCCAGCAGTTATCCGGGGGTCGCTGGGGCCAACGTCCTGACTTTC.

The CDR3 DNA is TGTGCCAGCATTCACACGGACAGGGTGGTTGGCGAGCAGTACTTC. This translates into CASIHTDRVVGEQYF. V gene TRBV2 combines with J gene TRBJ2-7; 8 nucleotides match TRBD1. The CDR3 covers 15 residues. J lost 6 bases, V lost 7 bases, and 14 bases had no gene match. Germline CDR1 is SNHLY and CDR2 is FYNNEI.

The rearrangement links TRBV7-9 to TRBJ2-1; no reliable D call. Germline values: CDR1 SEHNR, CDR2 FQNEAQ (reference sequence). Trimming took off 9 bases at V and 0 bases at J, with 12 bases between the two ends. The CDR3 is 14 amino acids. The CDR3 sequence is CASVAASSYNEQFF. Here the CDR3 DNA reads TGTGCCAGTGTGGCGGCCAGCTCCTACAATGAGCAGTTCTTC.

This chain connects TRBV7-2 to TRBJ1-2; D ambiguous. The germline V gene has CDR1 SGHTA and CDR2 FQGNSA. Trimming pared 4 bases from V and 6 bases from J, leaving 9 bases between. This CDR3 has 12 amino acids. CDR3 DNA: TGTGCCAGCAGCTGGCCCGCGGATGGCTACACCTTC. Protein product: CASSWPADGYTF.

As concerns this clone: The same CDR3 also results from other DNA sequences found in this sample. V gene TRBV7-2 combines with J gene TRBJ2-1; 8 bases match TRBD2. V shed 1 base and J 4 bases; nucleotides not matched to a gene: 6. This CDR3 comprises 16 residues. Germline V CDR1 and CDR2: SGHTA, FQGNSA. This CDR3 reads CASSLVGTSGYNEQFF. DNA of the CDR3: TGTGCCAGCAGCTTAGTTGGGACTAGTGGGTACAATGAGCAGTTCTTC.

This chain uses TRBV6-5 with TRBJ2-1; a possible D gene is TRBD1 (7 bases). V lost 6 bases and J 12 bases, leaving 12 bases between the germline ends. The CDR3 is 11 residues long. Germline assignment: CDR1 MNHEY and CDR2 SVGAGI. The CDR3 DNA sequence: TGTGCCAGCAGCCCAGGGGGGTGGCAGTTCTTC. Its protein is CASSPGGWQFF.

The chain recombines TRBV6-5 with TRBJ2-3; 8 bases align to TRBD2. Germline assignment: CDR1 MNHEY and CDR2 SVGAGI. This CDR3 spans 14 amino acids. V was pared by 9 bases and J by 4 bases, with 9 bases of the junction left unmatched. The CDR3 coding sequence is TGTGCCAGTTCTCCGGGACTAGAAGCAGATACGCAGTATTTT. Encoded protein: CASSPGLEADTQYF.

J is TRBJ1-3 and V is TRBV7-6; 7 bases agree with TRBD1. From germline, CDR1 is SGHVS and CDR2 FNYEAQ. Trimming at V came to 5 bases and at J to 2 bases, leaving 6 bases not matched to a gene. CDR3 length: 15 residues. The CDR3 DNA is TGTGCCAGCAGCGCGCAGACAGGGACTGGAAACACCATATATTTT. It codes for CASSAQTGTGNTIYF.

The CDR3 is CASRTAASGNTIYF. CDR3 nucleotide sequence: TGCGCCAGCCGGACAGCCGCCTCTGGAAACACCATATATTTT. J is TRBJ1-3 and V is TRBV5-1; D is perhaps TRBD1 (6 bases). Germline assignment: CDR1 SGHRS and CDR2 YFSETQ. V dropped 7 bases and J dropped 0 bases, with 11 bases sitting between them. The CDR3 spans 14 residues.